These 22 T cell receptor beta chains were all obtained from the same sample, sequenced in a study of technical replicates of blood from a few donors. Repertoires were generated with immunoSEQ multiplex PCR, while TCRdb's copy carries only in-frame clones and drops some. The sample consists of 65,000 to 85,000 clones, 95% to 98% of them appearing once. Specimen: T cells isolated from PBMCs. These receptors came from a human donor in good health.

This chain uses TRBV9 with TRBJ2-2; TRBD2 agrees at 8 bases. Trimming took 0 bases from V and 1 from J; bases not matched to a gene: 8. The germline CDR1 and CDR2 sequences are SGDLS and YYNGEE. The CDR3 spans 18 residues. CDR3 sequence (DNA): TGTGCCAGCAGCGTAGGAACGGGGGGGCCAGGGAACACCGGGGAGCTGTTTTTT. Translated, it gives CASSVGTGGPGNTGELFF.

DNA for the CDR3: TGCGCCAGCAGACTAGCAGTCTACAATGAGCAGTTCTTC. As protein: CASRLAVYNEQFF. The rearrangement joins TRBV5-1 to TRBJ2-1; possible D gene TRBD2, 6 bases. This CDR3 comprises 13 residues. CDR1 is SGHRS, CDR2 YFSETQ, per germline. V was pared by 5 bases and J by 3 bases, with 9 bases between.

The chain links TRBV9 to TRBJ2-7; maybe TRBD2 (6 bases). CDR1 and CDR2 (germline): SGDLS, YYNGEE. V was trimmed by 10 bases and J by 6 bases, leaving 11 bases between them. The CDR3 extends over 10 amino acids. The CDR3 loop reads CAGRRGEQYF. The CDR3 DNA follows: TGTGCCGGGAGGAGAGGCGAGCAGTACTTC.

The J gene is TRBJ2-7, the V gene TRBV19, with D possibly being TRBD2 (6 bases). The CDR3 sequence is 14 residues long. The germline gives CDR1 LNHDA, CDR2 SQIVND (reference sequence). V was pared by 3 bases and J by 0 bases, with 9 bases between. The CDR3 protein is CASSIMRGSYEQYF. The DNA of the CDR3 is TGTGCCAGTAGTATTATGCGGGGCTCCTACGAGCAGTACTTC.

The chain has TRBV9 and TRBJ2-7, with 7 positions matching TRBD1. The ends lost 3 bases at V and 7 bases at J; junction bases unmatched: 1. CDR3 length: 11 amino acids. Germline loops: CDR1 SGDLS, CDR2 YYNGEE. The CDR3 DNA follows: TGTGCCAGCAGCGCAGGGGGTGAGCAGTACTTC. Translating it yields CASSAGGEQYF.

This chain links TRBV11-1 with TRBJ1-2; maybe TRBD1 (5 bases). The germline CDR1 and CDR2 sequences are SGHAT and FQDESV (reference sequence). The V end was cut by 5 bases, the J end by 4 bases, with 14 bases between. The CDR3 covers 14 residues. CDR3 amino acids: CASSPDSSSYGYTF. The CDR3 DNA is TGTGCCAGCAGCCCCGACAGTAGCTCCTATGGCTACACCTTC.

The gene calls are TRBV18 and TRBJ1-1, with D maybe TRBD1 (5 bases). In germline, CDR1 is KGHSH, CDR2 LQKENI. The V end lost 3 bases, the J end lost 1 base, and 12 bases lay between the germline ends. The CDR3 runs to 15 residues. CDR3 DNA sequence: TGTGCCAGCTCACCCCGGACACTTCCGAACACTGAAGCTTTCTTT. This codes for CASSPRTLPNTEAFF.

V gene TRBV28 combines with J gene TRBJ1-5, with D possibly matching TRBD1 (5 bases). With 6 bases removed from V and 7 bases from J, the gap between germline ends came to 13 bases. The CDR3 spans 13 residues. Germline values: CDR1 MDHEN, CDR2 SYDVKM. The CDR3 coding sequence is TGTGCCAGCAGCCGGGACTTCAGGCAGCCCCAGCATTTT. This sequence encodes CASSRDFRQPQHF.

This chain uses TRBV2 with TRBJ2-7; 11 bases align to TRBD1. Germline V lookup: CDR1 SNHLY, CDR2 FYNNEI. CDR3 size: 18 residues. V gave up 2 bases and J gave up 3 bases; unmatched junction bases: 12. CDR3 amino acids: CASSERTGGASTLYEQYF. The CDR3 DNA sequence: TGTGCCAGCAGTGAACGGACAGGGGGCGCGTCGACCCTCTACGAGCAGTACTTC.

This rearrangement joins TRBV19 to TRBJ2-5; the match to TRBD1 covers 9 bases. There are 14 residues in the CDR3. V lost 2 bases to trimming and J lost 5 bases; unmatched junction nucleotides: 3. Germline V CDR1 and CDR2: LNHDA, SQIVND (reference sequence). The CDR3 DNA follows: TGTGCCAGTAGTATACGGACAGGGGTGGAGACCCAGTACTTC. Translating gives CASSIRTGVETQYF.

The chain is built from TRBV4-1 and TRBJ1-1, with D hard to call. Germline V CDR1 and CDR2: MGHRA, YSYEKL. The CDR3 consists of 12 residues. V dropped 3 bases and J dropped 7 bases, with 9 bases sitting between them. CDR3 residues: CASSHQSGEAFF. The CDR3, as DNA: TGCGCCAGCAGCCACCAGTCGGGTGAAGCTTTCTTT.

The chain couples TRBV2 to TRBJ2-2, with 10 nucleotides matching TRBD2. Germline CDR1 SNHLY, CDR2 FYNNEI. The CDR3 has 14 amino acids. V trimming: 4 bases; J trimming: 4 bases; junction bases outside the gene matches: 0. The CDR3 sequence is CASSGTSGTGELFF. DNA for the CDR3: TGTGCCAGCAGTGGGACTAGCGGCACCGGGGAGCTGTTTTTT.

The chain has TRBV6-1 and TRBJ2-7; maybe TRBD1 (6 bases). CDR3 size: 14 residues. Germline lookup yields CDR1 MNHNS and CDR2 SASEGT. The ends were cut back, 2 bases at V and 6 bases at J, with 14 bases in the middle. The CDR3: CASSERQAFREQYF. The CDR3 DNA reads as TGTGCCAGCAGTGAAAGACAGGCTTTCCGCGAGCAGTACTTC.

The chain links TRBV5-1 to TRBJ2-7; perhaps TRBD2 as D (5 bases). V lost 6 bases and J 3 bases, leaving 16 bases between the germline ends. CDR3 length: 14 residues. CDR1 is SGHRS, CDR2 YFSETQ, per germline. This CDR3 is CASNLGYGDYEQYF. The DNA of the CDR3 is TGCGCCAGCAATCTGGGCTACGGGGACTACGAGCAGTACTTC.

The CDR3, as DNA: TGTGCCAGTAACCCTCGGGGAACTAATGAAAAACTGTTTTTT. As protein: CASNPRGTNEKLFF. The chain combines TRBV19 with TRBJ1-4; D call uncertain. The V gene lost 7 bases and the J gene lost 1 base, with 10 bases spanning the gap. Germline CDR1 LNHDA, CDR2 SQIVND (reference sequence). The CDR3 has 14 residues.

This chain uses TRBV9 with TRBJ2-7; 7 nucleotides match TRBD1. The CDR3 is made up of 14 amino acids. Germline V lookup: CDR1 SGDLS, CDR2 YYNGEE. Germline trimming cut 3 bases from V and 4 bases from J; bases unmatched to any gene: 7. CDR3 protein: CASSAGTAMYEQYF. In nucleotides, the CDR3 is TGTGCCAGCAGCGCCGGGACAGCGATGTACGAGCAGTACTTC.

This sequence joins TRBV5-6 and TRBJ1-6; 7 bases fit TRBD1. The CDR3 runs to 15 residues. V lost 1 base, J lost 8 bases, and 6 bases stayed unmatched. Germline CDR1 reads SGHDT; CDR2 reads YYEEEE. CDR3: CASSLFVQGDSPLHF. The CDR3 DNA follows: TGTGCCAGCAGCTTGTTTGTGCAGGGGGATTCACCCCTCCACTTT.

V usage is TRBV5-6 and J usage is TRBJ2-1, with D unclear. This CDR3 comprises 14 residues. Germline V gene sequence: CDR1 SGHDT, CDR2 YYEEEE. The V end lost 1 base, the J end lost 2 bases, and 7 bases lay between the germline ends. The CDR3 loop is CASSLRVTYNEQFF. CDR3 nucleotides: TGTGCCAGCAGCTTGCGGGTTACCTACAATGAGCAGTTCTTC. Drawing the rest from reference TRBV5-6 and TRBJ2-1, the complete variable domain is DAGVTQSPTHLIKTRGQQVTLRCSPKSGHDTVSWYQQALGQGPQFIFQYYEEEERQRGNFPDRFSGHQFPNYSSELNVNALLLGDSALYLCASSLRVTYNEQFFGPGTRLTVL.

The genes are TRBV6-1 and TRBJ1-2; 8 bases align to TRBD1. This CDR3 spans 13 amino acids. CDR1 is MNHNS, CDR2 SASEGT, per germline. The J segment lost 8 bases and the V segment lost 6 bases, leaving 8 bases of the junction unmatched. The CDR3 sequence is CASRLDRVRGYTF. The DNA for the CDR3 is TGTGCCAGCAGATTGGACAGGGTTAGAGGCTACACCTTC.

The DNA for the CDR3 is TGTGCCAGCAGTCCCGTCCTTCAGGGATTTTCCCCAGATACGCAGTATTTT. This sequence encodes CASSPVLQGFSPDTQYF. The chain recombines TRBV5-4 with TRBJ2-3; D is perhaps TRBD1 (5 bases). CDR3 length: 17 residues. The germline gives CDR1 SGHNT, CDR2 YYREEE (reference sequence). V shed 5 bases and J shed 4 bases, with 23 bases lying between them.

This sequence joins TRBV4-1 and TRBJ1-1; no clear D gene. Germline V gene sequence: CDR1 MGHRA, CDR2 YSYEKL. Between the trimmed V and J ends, which lost 2 bases and 2 bases, there was a span of 12 bases. This CDR3 region has 15 residues. This CDR3 reads CASSQTGGGNTEAFF. The CDR3 DNA reads TGCGCCAGCAGCCAAACCGGAGGAGGAAACACTGAAGCTTTCTTT.

The chain carries TRBV7-9 and TRBJ1-2; TRBD1 might be the D (5 bases). V gave up 5 bases and J gave up 2 bases, with 9 bases separating them. Germline loops: CDR1 SEHNR, CDR2 FQNEAQ (reference sequence). This CDR3 has 13 amino acids. DNA of the CDR3: TGTGCCAGCAGCCACGACAGAAACTATGGCTACACCTTC. Its translation is CASSHDRNYGYTF.